These T cell receptor beta chains were read from a single sample in a study of CD8 T cells in ankylosing spondylitis. TCRdb reprocessed the 5' RACE reads with MiXCR, giving one entry per CDR3 protein. In the table there are about 90,000 distinct CDR3 sequences, approximately 8.9% of which are singletons. Source material: blood, either unsorted or a sorted T cell fraction (not recorded which). Receptors were obtained from a male donor with ankylosing spondylitis. Both conserved end residues are part of each CDR3. The D gene is left open where the match is weak. The listing skips clone size in some rows; elsewhere it reads once, few, many or a size class.

abundance: few; d_gene: .; j_gene: TRBJ2-3; v_gene: TRBV7-9; CDR3aa: CASSRVATDTQYF; CDR3nt: TGTGCCAGCAGCCGGGTAGCGACAGATACGCAGTATTTT
abundance: .; d_gene: .; j_gene: TRBJ2-1; v_gene: TRBV19; CDR3aa: CASSPRDSTYNEQFF; CDR3nt: TGTGCCAGTAGTCCCCGGGACTCAACATACAATGAGCAGTTCTTC
abundance: .; d_gene: .; j_gene: TRBJ2-3; v_gene: TRBV7-9; CDR3aa: CASSFGLSDTQYF; CDR3nt: TGTGCCAGCAGCTTCGGACTGTCAGATACGCAGTATTTT
abundance: .; d_gene: TRBD2; j_gene: TRBJ2-1; v_gene: TRBV27; CDR3aa: CASTSGRGTNEQFF; CDR3nt: TGTGCCAGCACTAGCGGGAGGGGTACCAATGAGCAGTTCTTC
abundance: .; d_gene: TRBD2; j_gene: TRBJ2-3; v_gene: TRBV2; CDR3aa: CASSEGLAATDTQYF; CDR3nt: TGTGCCAGCAGTGAAGGGCTAGCGGCCACAGATACGCAGTATTTT
abundance: many; d_gene: TRBD1; j_gene: TRBJ2-1; v_gene: TRBV2; CDR3aa: CAIRTGLDNEQFF; CDR3nt: TGTGCCATCAGGACAGGGTTGGACAATGAGCAGTTCTTC
abundance: many; d_gene: TRBD1; j_gene: TRBJ2-1; v_gene: TRBV20-1; CDR3aa: CSVSDRGQGPYNEQFF; CDR3nt: TGCAGTGTTTCCGACAGGGGACAGGGGCCCTACAATGAGCAGTTCTTC
abundance: many; d_gene: .; j_gene: TRBJ2-1; v_gene: TRBV29-1; CDR3aa: CSVDPPGLGDINEQFF; CDR3nt: TGCAGCGTTGACCCGCCGGGACTGGGGGATATTAATGAGCAGTTCTTC
abundance: many; d_gene: .; j_gene: TRBJ2-5; v_gene: TRBV29-1; CDR3aa: CSVEYGYQETQYF; CDR3nt: TGCAGCGTTGAGTATGGATACCAAGAGACCCAGTACTTC
abundance: .; d_gene: TRBD2; j_gene: TRBJ2-2; v_gene: TRBV4-1; CDR3aa: CASSHSLAGGYGELFF; CDR3nt: TGCGCCAGCAGCCACTCACTAGCGGGAGGGTACGGGGAGCTGTTTTTT
abundance: many; d_gene: .; j_gene: TRBJ2-7; v_gene: TRBV29-1; CDR3aa: CSVELPGHNYEQYF; CDR3nt: TGCAGCGTTGAATTGCCGGGACACAACTACGAGCAGTACTTC
abundance: .; d_gene: .; j_gene: TRBJ2-1; v_gene: TRBV12-5; CDR3aa: CASGSQGSSYNEQFF; CDR3nt: TGTGCTAGTGGTTCCCAGGGGAGCTCCTACAATGAGCAGTTCTTC
abundance: few; d_gene: TRBD2; j_gene: TRBJ2-7; v_gene: TRBV4-1; CDR3aa: CASSPLLTSGKYEQYF; CDR3nt: TGCGCCAGCAGCCCCCTCCTGACTAGCGGCAAGTACGAGCAGTACTTC
abundance: .; d_gene: .; j_gene: TRBJ2-1; v_gene: TRBV27; CDR3aa: CASSLSTGNNEQFF; CDR3nt: TGTGCCAGCAGTTTATCAACAGGAAACAATGAGCAGTTCTTC
abundance: many; d_gene: .; j_gene: TRBJ1-5; v_gene: TRBV2; CDR3aa: CASQLWDGDSNQPQHF; CDR3nt: TGTGCCAGCCAACTGTGGGACGGAGATAGCAATCAGCCCCAGCATTTT
abundance: .; d_gene: .; j_gene: TRBJ2-3; v_gene: TRBV2; CDR3aa: CASSSTSTDTQYF; CDR3nt: TGTGCCAGCAGTTCAACTAGCACAGATACGCAGTATTTT